Each of the 22 T cell receptor beta chains below was sequenced from the same sample in a study of T cell responses to AZD1222 COVID-19 vaccine. Produced via immunoSEQ multiplex PCR; TCRdb's table is partial and in-frame only. This table has 140,000 to 150,000 clones, 82% appearing once. Sequencing used peripheral blood, obtained on day 0 of MenACWY control vaccination. These receptors originate from an adult in good health.

V and J are TRBV6-6 and TRBJ2-5, with D uncertain. This CDR3 is built from 14 residues. V was cut by 2 bases and J by 4 bases, with 11 bases left in between. Per the germline V gene, CDR1 is MNHNY and CDR2 is SVGAGI (reference sequence). The CDR3 DNA is TGTGCCAGCAGTTACATAGGGATAAGAGAGACCCAGTACTTC. Protein product: CASSYIGIRETQYF.

This chain links TRBV6-5 with TRBJ1-1; perhaps TRBD1 as D (6 bases). Germline loops: CDR1 MNHEY, CDR2 SVGAGI. V lost 5 bases and J 2 bases, leaving 12 bases between the germline ends. The CDR3 extends over 14 amino acids. This CDR3 reads CASSPWTENTEAFF. The CDR3 DNA reads TGTGCCAGCAGTCCTTGGACAGAAAACACTGAAGCTTTCTTT.

This clone was picked up one time. The chain uses TRBV18 and TRBJ2-7; 10 bases align to TRBD1. Trimming cost V 4 bases and J 3 bases; bases outside gene matches: 6. CDR1 is KGHSH and CDR2 is LQKENI in the germline V gene. This CDR3 has 15 amino acids. The CDR3 sequence is CASSLGTGAGYEQYF. The CDR3 nucleotides are TGTGCCAGCTCACTAGGGACAGGGGCCGGCTACGAGCAGTACTTC.

This clone appeared once. The genes are TRBV28 and TRBJ1-6, with D hard to call. This CDR3 is built from 13 residues. Deletions cut 7 bases from V and 6 bases from J, with 10 bases between. Per germline, CDR1 MDHEN and CDR2 SYDVKM. This CDR3 is CASKAGTNSPLHF. The DNA for the CDR3 is TGTGCCAGCAAGGCGGGCACTAATTCACCCCTCCACTTT. The variable domain in full, with the rest retrieved from reference TRBV28 and TRBJ1-6, is DVKVTQSSRYLVKRTGEKVFLECVQDMDHENMFWYRQDPGLGLRLIYFSYDVKMKEKGDIPEGYSVSREKKERFSLILESASTNQTSMYLCASKAGTNSPLHFGNGTRLTVT.

The gene calls are TRBV7-8 and TRBJ2-7; 8 nucleotides align to TRBD1. The junction had 8 bases not matched to a gene; V was cut back by 1 base and J by 3 bases. The germline V gene has CDR1 SGHVS and CDR2 FQNEAQ. The length of the CDR3 is 16 residues. CDR3 residues: CASSLGGQGPFYEQYF. Written as DNA, the CDR3 is TGTGCCAGCAGCTTAGGTGGACAGGGCCCATTCTACGAGCAGTACTTC.

The rearrangement links TRBV6-5 to TRBJ2-5; TRBD2 agrees at 8 bases. This CDR3 is built from 14 residues. Germline lookup yields CDR1 MNHEY and CDR2 SVGAGI. The V segment lost 2 bases and the J segment 4 bases; nucleotides outside the gene matches: 3. This CDR3 is CASSYRGGPETQYF. CDR3 bases: TGTGCCAGCAGTTACCGGGGGGGGCCAGAGACCCAGTACTTC.

The chain employs TRBV3-1 (or the pseudogene TRBV3-2) and TRBJ1-2; TRBD1 aligns across 8 bases. J was trimmed by 8 bases and V by 4 bases; bases with no gene match: 6. Per the germline V gene, CDR1 is LGHDT and CDR2 is YNNKEL (reference sequence). This CDR3 is built from 13 residues. The CDR3 here is CASSPRTGRGYTF. DNA for the CDR3: TGTGCCAGCAGCCCTCGGACAGGGAGAGGCTACACCTTC.

This rearrangement joins TRBV11-2 to TRBJ1-6, with no clear D. Germline CDR1 reads SGHAT; CDR2 reads FQNNGV. The ends were cut back, 4 bases at V and 2 bases at J, with 6 bases in the middle. CDR3 length equals 14 residues. The CDR3 DNA is TGTGCCAGCAGCTCCGGGCCCTATAATTCACCCCTCCACTTT. Amino acids: CASSSGPYNSPLHF.

The chain combines TRBV6-5 with TRBJ1-2; the D gene is possibly TRBD1 (6 bases). The CDR3 is made up of 15 amino acids. Germline V gene data show CDR1 as MNHEY and CDR2 as SVGAGI. V was pared by 0 bases and J by 5 bases, with 13 bases between. The CDR3 loop reads CASSYSKWGPYGYTF. The DNA of the CDR3 is TGTGCCAGCAGTTACTCGAAATGGGGGCCGTATGGCTACACCTTC.

This clone was picked up one time. The CDR3 nucleotides are TGTGCCAGCAGTTACTCGTCTGGGGGTATCCCTGAAGCTTTCTTT. Residues: CASSYSSGGIPEAFF. This chain connects TRBV6-5 to TRBJ1-1, with TRBD1 as a possible D gene (5 bases). V shed 0 bases and J shed 6 bases, with 14 bases lying between them. This CDR3 spans 15 amino acids. Per the germline V gene, CDR1 is MNHEY and CDR2 is SVGAGI.

The rearrangement joins TRBV7-9 to TRBJ1-5; 7 positions agree with TRBD1. V lost 5 bases and J lost 1; bases outside the gene matches: 2. CDR1 is SEHNR and CDR2 is FQNEAQ in the germline V gene (reference sequence). CDR3 length: 14 residues. This CDR3 is CASSPTGSNQPQHF. DNA for the CDR3: TGTGCCAGCAGCCCGACAGGGAGCAATCAGCCCCAGCATTTT.

This clone has only one observation. The V gene is TRBV7-2, the J gene TRBJ2-5, with TRBD1 matching over 7 bases. The CDR3 has 16 amino acids. Per the germline V gene, CDR1 is SGHTA and CDR2 is FQGNSA. V shed 3 bases and J 5 bases; nucleotides not matched to a gene: 12. Written as DNA, the CDR3 is TGTGCCAGCAGCTTCACCGGACAGGTGGGATGGGAGACCCAGTACTTC. Its protein product is CASSFTGQVGWETQYF.

This chain links TRBV10-3 with TRBJ1-3; possible D gene TRBD1, 5 bases. This CDR3 region has 14 residues. Looked up from germline, CDR1 is ENHRY and CDR2 is SYGVKD. V gave up 2 bases and J gave up 4 bases, with 9 bases separating them. CDR3: CAISEQGSGNTIYF. DNA of the CDR3: TGTGCCATCAGTGAGCAGGGTTCGGGAAACACCATATATTTT.

The V and J genes are TRBV3-1 (or the pseudogene TRBV3-2) and TRBJ1-4, with no clear D. V was trimmed by 6 bases and J by 7 bases, leaving 18 bases between them. This CDR3 region has 15 residues. CDR1 and CDR2 (germline): LGHDT, YNNKEL (reference sequence). The CDR3 region has the DNA TGTGCCAGCAGTCGTTCTGATTACCGGCCTGAAAAACTGTTTTTT. Protein sequence: CASSRSDYRPEKLFF.

CDR3 amino acids: CASRLTGNYEQYV. The CDR3 DNA is TGTGCCAGCAGGTTGACAGGGAACTACGAGCAGTACGTC. The chain couples TRBV2 to TRBJ2-7, with 7 bases matching TRBD1. The CDR3 length is 13 residues. CDR1 SNHLY and CDR2 FYNNEI come from the germline V gene. V shed 6 bases, J shed 3 bases, and the junction held 5 bases outside the gene matches.

The genes are TRBV9 and TRBJ2-5; 9 nucleotides match TRBD1. After removal of 3 bases from V and 0 bases from J, the junction contained 12 bases not matched to a gene. Germline V gives CDR1 SGDLS, CDR2 YYNGEE. The CDR3 consists of 18 residues. CDR3 nucleotides: TGTGCCAGCAGCGAGGGGACAGGGAGTTTTTCGTACCAAGAGACCCAGTACTTC. This encodes CASSEGTGSFSYQETQYF.

This chain connects TRBV9 to TRBJ2-5; 12 bases are shared with TRBD2. V shed 0 bases, J shed 2 bases, and the junction held 14 bases outside the gene matches. The CDR3 consists of 20 residues. Germline V gene sequence: CDR1 SGDLS, CDR2 YYNGEE. The CDR3 sequence is CASSVGWLAGGQRRQETQYF. In DNA form, the CDR3 reads TGTGCCAGCAGCGTAGGGTGGCTAGCGGGGGGGCAAAGGAGGCAAGAGACCCAGTACTTC.

V gene TRBV5-4 combines with J gene TRBJ2-3; 8 bases align to TRBD2. CDR1 is SGHNT and CDR2 is YYREEE in the germline V gene (reference sequence). With V trimmed by 0 bases and J by 4 bases, 7 bases remained unmatched. The CDR3 is made up of 16 amino acids. CDR3 in DNA: TGTGCCAGCAGCTTGGATGGGCGGGGGGAGGCAGATACGCAGTATTTT. Its protein is CASSLDGRGEADTQYF.

The V and J genes are TRBV7-9 and TRBJ2-3, with 7 bases matching TRBD1. V trimming: 3 bases; J trimming: 3 bases; junction bases outside the gene matches: 12. Germline assignment: CDR1 SEHNR and CDR2 FQNEAQ (reference sequence). The CDR3 totals 17 residues. CDR3 coding DNA: TGTGCCAGCAGCTTGGATAGGGGGCGGCGGATTACAGATACGCAGTATTTT. Its protein is CASSLDRGRRITDTQYF.

V usage is TRBV3-1 (or the pseudogene TRBV3-2) and J usage is TRBJ1-2, with D possibly matching TRBD1 (6 bases). The germline V gene has CDR1 LGHDT and CDR2 YNNKEL (reference sequence). The length of the CDR3 is 15 residues. Trimming cost V 1 base and J 1 base, with 10 bases left between them. The CDR3 DNA reads TGTGCCAGCAGCCAAGGAGCAGGGGTTAACTATGGCTACACCTTC. Translation: CASSQGAGVNYGYTF.

V gene TRBV13 combines with J gene TRBJ2-1; TRBD1 aligns across 9 bases. CDR3 size: 14 residues. V lost 5 bases and J lost 8; bases outside the gene matches: 7. Germline V gene sequence: CDR1 PRHDT, CDR2 FYEKMQ (reference sequence). The CDR3 sequence: CASSPGDREYEQFF. CDR3 DNA sequence: TGTGCCAGCAGCCCCGGGGACAGGGAATATGAGCAGTTCTTC.

V usage is TRBV4-1 and J usage is TRBJ2-7, with 7 bases aligning to TRBD1. The germline CDR1 and CDR2 sequences are MGHRA and YSYEKL. The CDR3 runs 16 residues. V trimming: 0 bases; J trimming: 2 bases; junction bases outside the gene matches: 7. In DNA, the CDR3 is TGCGCCAGCAGCCAAGAGACAGGGTTGCGGGCCTACGAGCAGTACTTC. Its translation is CASSQETGLRAYEQYF.